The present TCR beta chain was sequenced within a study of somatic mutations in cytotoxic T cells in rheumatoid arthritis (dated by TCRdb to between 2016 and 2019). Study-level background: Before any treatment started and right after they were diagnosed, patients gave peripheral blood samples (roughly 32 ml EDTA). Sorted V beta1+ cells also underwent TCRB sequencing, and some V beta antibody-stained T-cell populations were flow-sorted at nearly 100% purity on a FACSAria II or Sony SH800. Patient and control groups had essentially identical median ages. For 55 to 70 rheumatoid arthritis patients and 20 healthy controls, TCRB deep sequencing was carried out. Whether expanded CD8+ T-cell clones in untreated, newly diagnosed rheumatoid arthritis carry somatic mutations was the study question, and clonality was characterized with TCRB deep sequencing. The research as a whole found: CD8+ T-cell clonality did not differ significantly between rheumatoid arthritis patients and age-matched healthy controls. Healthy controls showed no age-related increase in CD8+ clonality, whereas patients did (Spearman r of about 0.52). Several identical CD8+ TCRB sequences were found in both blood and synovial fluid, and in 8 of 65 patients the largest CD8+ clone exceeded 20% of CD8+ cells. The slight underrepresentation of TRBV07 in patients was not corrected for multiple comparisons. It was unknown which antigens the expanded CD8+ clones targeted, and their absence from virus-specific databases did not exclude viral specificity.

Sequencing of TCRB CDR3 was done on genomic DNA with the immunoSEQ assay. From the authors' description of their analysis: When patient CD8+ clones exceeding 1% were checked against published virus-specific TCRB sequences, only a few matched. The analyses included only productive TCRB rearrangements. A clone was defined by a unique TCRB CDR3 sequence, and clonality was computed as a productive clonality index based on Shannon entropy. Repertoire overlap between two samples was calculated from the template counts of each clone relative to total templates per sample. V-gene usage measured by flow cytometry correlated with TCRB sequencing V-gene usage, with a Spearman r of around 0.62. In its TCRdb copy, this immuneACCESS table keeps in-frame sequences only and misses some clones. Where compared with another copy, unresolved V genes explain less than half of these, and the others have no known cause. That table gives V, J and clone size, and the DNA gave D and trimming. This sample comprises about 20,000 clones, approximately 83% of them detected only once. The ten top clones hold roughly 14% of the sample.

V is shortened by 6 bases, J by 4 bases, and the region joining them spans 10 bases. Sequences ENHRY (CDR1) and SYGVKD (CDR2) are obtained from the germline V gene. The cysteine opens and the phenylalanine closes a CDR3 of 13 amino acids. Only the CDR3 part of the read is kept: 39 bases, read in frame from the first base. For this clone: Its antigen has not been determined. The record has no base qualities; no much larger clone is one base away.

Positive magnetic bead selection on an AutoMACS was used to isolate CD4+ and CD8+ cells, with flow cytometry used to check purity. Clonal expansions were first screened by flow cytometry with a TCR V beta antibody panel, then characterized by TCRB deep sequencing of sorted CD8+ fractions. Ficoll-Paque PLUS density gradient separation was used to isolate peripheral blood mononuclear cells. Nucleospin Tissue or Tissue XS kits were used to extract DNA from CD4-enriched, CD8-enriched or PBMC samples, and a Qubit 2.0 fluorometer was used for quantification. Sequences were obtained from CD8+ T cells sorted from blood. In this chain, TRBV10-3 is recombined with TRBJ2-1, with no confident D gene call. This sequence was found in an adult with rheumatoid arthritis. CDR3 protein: CAIRAEPYNEQFF. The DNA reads TGTGCCATCAGGGCGGAACCGTACAATGAGCAGTTCTTC.